Following are 27 T cell receptor beta chains from one sample sequenced in a study of blood T cell repertoires in COVID-19. This table comes from immunoSEQ multiplex PCR, and its TCRdb copy is limited to in-frame clones, with some not included. The sample lists approximately 170,000 clones, 81% occurring once. Sequenced input: peripheral blood. All receptors come from a man aged 55 to 69 with active or convalescent COVID-19.

The table lists this clone with a count of one. The CDR3 region is CASSPVSTDTQYF. The CDR3 region has the DNA TGTGCCAGCAGTCCGGTGAGCACAGATACGCAGTATTTT. This rearrangement joins TRBV2 to TRBJ2-3, with D uncertain. CDR1 is SNHLY and CDR2 is FYNNEI in the germline V gene. This CDR3 has 13 residues. Trimming removed 5 bases from V and 0 bases from J, with 6 bases in between.

The chain employs TRBV6-6 and TRBJ2-1; D remains ambiguous. V was trimmed by 5 bases and J by 1 base, leaving 27 bases between them. Germline V gene data show CDR1 as MNHNY and CDR2 as SVGAGI (reference sequence). This CDR3 comprises 20 residues. CDR3 protein: CASSPLEDLIRLLSYNEQFF. Here the CDR3 DNA reads TGTGCCAGCAGTCCACTCGAGGATTTGATTAGATTACTATCCTACAATGAGCAGTTCTTC.

CDR3 nucleotides: TGTGCCAGCAGCCCCGGGGAGTCCGCAACTAATGAAAAACTGTTTTTT. Its translation: CASSPGESATNEKLFF. The chain recombines TRBV14 with TRBJ1-4; D remains ambiguous. V lost 4 bases to trimming and J lost 0 bases, with 12 bases between them. The CDR3 covers 16 residues. The germline gives CDR1 SGHDN, CDR2 FVKESK.

The DNA of the CDR3 is TGCGCCAGCAGCCAAGGGCCAGGCCACTCCTACGAGCAGTACTTC. It encodes CASSQGPGHSYEQYF. The rearrangement uses TRBV4-1 and TRBJ2-7; no definite D call. The CDR3 is 15 amino acids. In germline, CDR1 is MGHRA, CDR2 YSYEKL. Trimming removed 1 base at V and 0 bases at J, with 10 bases between.

This chain's CDR3 is CASRDTSARSSYEQYF. In DNA form, the CDR3 reads TGCGCCAGCAGAGATACTAGCGCTCGGAGCTCCTACGAGCAGTACTTC. The rearrangement links TRBV10-2 to TRBJ2-7; 7 nucleotides align to TRBD2. Germline CDR1 reads WSHSY; CDR2 reads SAAADI. The J segment lost 0 bases and the V segment lost 6 bases, leaving 11 bases of the junction unmatched. CDR3 length: 16 residues.

This clone was recorded a few times. CDR3: CASSRQGASKAFF. CDR3 bases: TGTGCCAGCAGTCGACAGGGGGCTTCCAAAGCTTTCTTT. The rearrangement joins TRBV12-3 or TRBV12-4 to TRBJ1-1; 10 nucleotides line up with TRBD1. The CDR3 consists of 13 residues. The trim removed 5 bases at V and 9 bases at J, leaving 6 bases unmatched.

This chain links TRBV27 with TRBJ1-5; 7 nucleotides match TRBD1. The germline gives CDR1 MNHEY, CDR2 SMNVEV (reference sequence). This CDR3 is built from 13 residues. After removal of 5 bases from V and 11 bases from J, the junction contained 9 bases not matched to a gene. CDR3 nucleotides: TGTGCCAGCAGTCTAAAGCCCACAGGGGCCCAGCATTTT. Its translation: CASSLKPTGAQHF.

The genes are TRBV5-1 and TRBJ2-1; tentatively, D is TRBD2 (5 bases). V lost 5 bases, J lost 8 bases, and 11 bases lay in between. Germline CDR1 and CDR2: SGHRS and YFSETQ. The CDR3 consists of 12 residues. This CDR3 is CASRPPGDEQFF. CDR3 sequence (DNA): TGCGCCAGCAGGCCTCCCGGGGATGAGCAGTTCTTC.

J is TRBJ2-6 and V is TRBV9; 12 bases align to TRBD2. The V segment lost 0 bases and the J segment 0 bases; nucleotides outside the gene matches: 4. The CDR3 is 19 residues long. Germline V CDR1 and CDR2: SGDLS, YYNGEE. The CDR3 loop reads CASSVGLAGASSGANVLTF. The CDR3, as DNA: TGTGCCAGCAGCGTAGGACTAGCGGGGGCGAGCTCTGGGGCCAACGTCCTGACTTTC.

The rearrangement joins TRBV5-1 to TRBJ2-7; TRBD1 might be the D (6 bases). This CDR3 is 14 amino acids long. Trimming stripped 4 bases from V and 6 bases from J, with 17 bases between. Germline V gene data show CDR1 as SGHRS and CDR2 as YFSETQ. CDR3 DNA sequence: TGCGCCAGCAGCCTGAGAGACAGGTCGGGCGAGCAGTACTTC. Translated: CASSLRDRSGEQYF.

This chain joins TRBV5-1 and TRBJ1-1; maybe TRBD1 (6 bases). CDR1 and CDR2 from the germline V gene are SGHRS and YFSETQ. Trimming cost V 3 bases and J 3 bases, with 15 bases left between them. This CDR3 contains 15 residues. This chain's CDR3 is CASSSQGQGYTEAFF. The CDR3 DNA reads TGCGCCAGCAGCTCCCAGGGGCAGGGGTACACTGAAGCTTTCTTT.

The chain couples TRBV5-1 to TRBJ1-2, with 11 bases matching TRBD1. V lost 1 base, J lost 8 bases, and 4 bases stayed unmatched. The CDR3 is 14 amino acids. Germline lookup yields CDR1 SGHRS and CDR2 YFSETQ. The CDR3 bases are TGCGCCAGCAGCTTGAGGGGACAGGGGGACGGCTACACCTTC. This codes for CASSLRGQGDGYTF.

This chain links TRBV14 with TRBJ2-5, with D maybe TRBD2 (6 bases). Trimming cost V 0 bases and J 8 bases, with 10 bases left between them. The V gene's germline CDR1 is SGHDN and CDR2 FVKESK. The CDR3 sequence is 13 residues long. In DNA, the CDR3 is TGTGCCAGCAGCCAAGATCTGGAGGGTACCCAGTACTTC. Translating it yields CASSQDLEGTQYF.

This chain uses TRBV5-1 with TRBJ2-5, with 7 bases fitting TRBD1. The CDR3 has 17 residues. The V segment lost 0 bases and the J segment 4 bases; nucleotides outside the gene matches: 12. The germline gives CDR1 SGHRS, CDR2 YFSETQ. CDR3 DNA sequence: TGCGCCAGCAGCTTGGCCATATCACAGGGGTTAGGAGAGACCCAGTACTTC. Translating it yields CASSLAISQGLGETQYF.

V and J are TRBV7-9 and TRBJ1-2, with 10 bases identical to TRBD1. The V gene end was trimmed by 1 base and the J gene end by 5 bases; junction bases not matched to a gene: 4. Germline V gene lookup returns CDR1 SEHNR and CDR2 FQNEAQ (reference sequence). This CDR3 is 15 amino acids long. The CDR3 sequence is CASSLVTGGEYGYTF. In DNA form, the CDR3 reads TGTGCCAGCAGCTTAGTGACAGGGGGCGAGTATGGCTACACCTTC.

The V call is TRBV19, the J call TRBJ2-7; the match to TRBD2 covers 11 bases. The CDR3 runs 15 residues. Germline V CDR1 and CDR2: LNHDA, SQIVND (reference sequence). V dropped 9 bases and J dropped 2; count of bases not matched to a gene: 9. CDR3 sequence: CASAAGLADAYEQYF. CDR3 bases: TGTGCCAGCGCCGCGGGACTAGCGGACGCCTACGAGCAGTACTTC.

This clone was recorded a few times. V gene TRBV28 combines with J gene TRBJ1-1; 8 bases align to TRBD1. The CDR3 sequence is 13 residues long. Germline loops: CDR1 MDHEN, CDR2 SYDVKM. With 8 bases clipped from V and 4 bases from J, the junction kept 6 bases outside the gene matches. The DNA for the CDR3 is TGTGCCAGCTTACAGGGGGGGAGCACTGAAGCTTTCTTT. Residues: CASLQGGSTEAFF.

The chain has TRBV5-1 and TRBJ2-5, with 7 bases aligning to TRBD2. V lost 4 bases and J lost 3; bases outside the gene matches: 9. CDR1 is SGHRS and CDR2 is YFSETQ in the germline V gene. This CDR3 region has 15 residues. CDR3: CASSLSSSGEETQYF. CDR3 coding DNA: TGCGCCAGCAGCCTGAGTTCCAGCGGGGAAGAGACCCAGTACTTC.

This chain connects TRBV15 to TRBJ1-5; D remains unclear. This CDR3 has 17 amino acids. With 0 bases removed from V and 0 bases from J, the gap between germline ends came to 12 bases. Germline CDR1 LNHNV, CDR2 YYDKDF (reference sequence). Written as DNA, the CDR3 is TGTGCCACCAGCAGAGAAGGCGGCCGGATTAGCAATCAGCCCCAGCATTTT. It translates to CATSREGGRISNQPQHF.

The chain uses TRBV9 and TRBJ1-3; 9 bases map to TRBD1. This CDR3 is 17 amino acids long. Trimming removed 0 bases from V and 8 bases from J; junction bases left unmatched: 12. Germline V lookup: CDR1 SGDLS, CDR2 YYNGEE. The CDR3 protein is CASSVVAQRDRVDTIYF. CDR3 sequence (DNA): TGTGCCAGCAGCGTAGTTGCCCAACGGGACAGGGTAGACACCATATATTTT.

CDR3 sequence reads: CASSPTPHYGYTF. The CDR3 bases are TGTGCCAGCAGCCCGACACCGCACTATGGCTACACCTTC. This sequence joins TRBV12-3 or TRBV12-4 and TRBJ1-2; D unclear. The CDR3 has 13 amino acids. V shed 6 bases and J shed 3 bases, with 11 bases lying between them.

The genes are TRBV28 and TRBJ2-5; D uncertain. This CDR3 is built from 13 residues. V lost 3 bases, J lost 5 bases, and 10 bases lay in between. Germline CDR1 reads MDHEN; CDR2 reads SYDVKM. CDR3: CASSLVSGETQYF. The CDR3 region has the DNA TGTGCCAGCAGTTTGGTTAGTGGTGAGACCCAGTACTTC.

The chain is built from TRBV29-1 and TRBJ2-3, with D perhaps TRBD2 (5 bases). The ends were cut back, 2 bases at V and 4 bases at J, with 13 bases in the middle. Per germline, CDR1 SQVTM and CDR2 ANQGSEA. This CDR3 has 14 amino acids. In DNA, the CDR3 is TGCAGCGTTGAAAGGTCTCTCGGGGCAGATACGCAGTATTTT. Translation gives CSVERSLGADTQYF.

This clone has just a few counts. The gene calls are TRBV5-6 and TRBJ1-5; the D gene is possibly TRBD1 (6 bases). Per the germline V gene, CDR1 is SGHDT and CDR2 is YYEEEE. This CDR3 has 15 residues. Trimming removed 0 bases from V and 1 base from J, with 8 bases in between. CDR3 protein: CASSLGDRSNQPQHF. The CDR3 DNA follows: TGTGCCAGCAGCTTGGGAGACAGGAGCAATCAGCCCCAGCATTTT.

This clone showed up many times. J is TRBJ2-7 and V is TRBV6-5, with D possibly being TRBD1 (6 bases). V lost 6 bases and J 5 bases, leaving 17 bases between the germline ends. The CDR3 contains 14 residues. Germline-derived CDR1 and CDR2 are MNHEY and SVGAGI. The DNA for the CDR3 is TGTGCCAGCAGCACAGGGAGATTCTTCGACGAGCAGTACTTC. This encodes CASSTGRFFDEQYF.

This clone has more than one count but fewer than ten. DNA of the CDR3: TGTGCCAGCAGCTCACCTCGACAGGCACCCTACGAGCAGTACTTC. This encodes CASSSPRQAPYEQYF. V usage is TRBV7-9 and J usage is TRBJ2-7; tentatively, D is TRBD1 (6 bases). The V end lost 4 bases, the J end lost 2 bases, and 15 bases lay between the germline ends. Looked up from germline, CDR1 is SEHNR and CDR2 is FQNEAQ (reference sequence). CDR3 length: 15 amino acids.

This clone appeared a single time. The genes are TRBV10-3 and TRBJ1-2; the D gene is possibly TRBD1 (6 bases). Germline V CDR1 and CDR2: ENHRY, SYGVKD. This CDR3 has 11 residues. V was clipped by 7 bases and J by 3 bases, with 6 bases between them. CDR3 nucleotides: TGTGCCATCACAGGGGACTATGGCTACACCTTC. This sequence encodes CAITGDYGYTF.